These 9 T cell receptor beta chains share one sample of origin, sequenced in a study of glioma-infiltrating T cells. Amplification of TCR alpha and beta CDR3 regions from RNA used iRepertoire nested multiplex PCR. TCRdb independently ran MiXCR on the multiplex PCR reads; one entry per CDR3 protein. The repertoire has 150,000 to 200,000 distinct CDR3 sequences, 32% of them found once; the top ten carry 20% to 25%. The source material was glioma tissue, nonneoplastic brain tissue, or PBMCs (not recorded which). The receptor set was obtained from a human donor with low-grade glioma or glioblastoma, undergoing nonglioma brain surgery, or in good health (not recorded which).

This clonotype was recorded many times. The CDR3 is CASSLMRQGYNEQFF. The CDR3 bases are TGTGCCAGCAGTTTGATGCGACAGGGCTACAATGAGCAGTTCTTC. This sequence joins TRBV12-3 or TRBV12-4 and TRBJ2-1, with 7 bases lining up with TRBD1. J gave up 3 bases and V 3 bases, and 5 bases lay outside the gene matches. There are 15 residues in the CDR3.

This clonotype was counted ten times or more. This chain uses TRBV20-1 with TRBJ1-1; 7 bases line up with TRBD1. CDR1 and CDR2 from the germline V gene are DFQATT and SNEGSKA (reference sequence). Losses at the gene ends were 1 base for V and 2 bases for J; bases not matched to a gene: 10. The CDR3 consists of 16 residues. The CDR3 DNA sequence: TGCAGTGCTAGAGGGGCCGATCAGGGGGGAAACACTGAAGCTTTCTTT. Its translation: CSARGADQGGNTEAFF.

This clonotype appeared once. This chain uses TRBV29-1 with TRBJ1-1; perhaps TRBD1 as D (5 bases). The V gene's germline CDR1 is SQVTM and CDR2 ANQGSEA. V shed 4 bases and J shed 7 bases, with 19 bases lying between them. The CDR3 consists of 14 residues. CDR3 sequence reads: CSVGYRGGHIEAFF. CDR3 DNA sequence: TGCAGCGTTGGGTATCGGGGAGGACACATTGAAGCTTTCTTT.

This clonotype was recorded many times. The chain carries TRBV14 and TRBJ2-7; D remains unclear. Germline CDR1 reads SGHDN; CDR2 reads FVKESK. This CDR3 has 15 residues. With 0 bases removed from V and 1 base from J, the gap between germline ends came to 10 bases. CDR3 in DNA: TGTGCCAGCAGCCAAGATGCCCCGCGATCCTACGAGCAGTACTTC. Encoded protein: CASSQDAPRSYEQYF.

Of note for this clonotype: The DNA is left out, because the CDR3 cannot be placed on it with certainty; the CDR3 is given as TCRdb lists it. This chain uses TRBV6-5 with TRBJ2-1; the DNA was not compared with TRBD1, the D call given in the table. 15 amino acids form the CDR3, both terminal residues included. Germline V gene data show CDR1 as MNHEY and CDR2 as SVGAGI. CDR3 region: CASSSSGQVKSEQFF.

CDR3 protein: CASIPGTAYEQYF. In DNA form, the CDR3 reads TGTGCCAGCATCCCCGGGACAGCCTACGAGCAGTACTTC. The chain uses TRBV3-1 and TRBJ2-7, with TRBD1 matching 7 bases. The germline gives CDR1 LGHDT, CDR2 YNNKEL (reference sequence). The trim removed 7 bases at V and 2 bases at J, leaving 5 bases unmatched. CDR3 size: 13 residues.

Details on this clonotype: A much larger clone is a single base away; this may be a read error. As the CDR3 is not closed by the conserved phenylalanine or tryptophan, this likely results from a read error. The genes are TRBV7-6 and TRBJ2-7; 12 bases align to TRBD1. The CDR3 totals 15 residues. Germline V gene data show CDR1 as SGHVS and CDR2 as FNYEAQ. Trimming cost V 0 bases and J 5 bases; bases outside gene matches: 2. The CDR3 loop is CASSLAGTGGDEQYL. CDR3 nucleotides: TGTGCCAGCAGCTTAGCCGGGACAGGGGGCGACGAGCAGTACTTA.

This clonotype has at least ten counts. The chain uses TRBV20-1 and TRBJ2-7; perhaps D is TRBD1 or TRBD2 (5 bases each). Trimming pared 3 bases from V and 3 bases from J, leaving 24 bases between. This CDR3 region has 17 residues. CDR1 and CDR2 (germline): DFQATT, SNEGSKA (reference sequence). As DNA, the CDR3 is TGCAGTGCTAGTGCTATCGATATTCCGGGGCCAGACTACGAGCAGTACTTC. This sequence encodes CSASAIDIPGPDYEQYF.

As for this clonotype: A much larger clone lies one base from this, so it may be a read error. The CDR3: CSARDPYWKGGQETQYF. The CDR3 DNA reads TGCAGTGCTAGAGATCCTTACTGGAAAGGGGGCCAAGAGACCCAGTACTTC. This rearrangement joins TRBV20-1 to TRBJ2-5, with a possible D match to TRBD1 (6 bases). Germline V gives CDR1 DFQATT, CDR2 SNEGSKA (reference sequence). This CDR3 region has 17 residues. V was shortened by 0 bases and J by 1 base, with 18 bases between the two germline ends.